This TCR beta chain was identified in a study of tumor-infiltrating lymphocytes in primary liver carcinoma. Whole-study context: The patients comprised men and women between the ages of 30 and 69 years. Tumor staging was T1-T3 N0M0; sizes spanned roughly 4.2 to 10 cm across.

Production of TCR beta cDNA used approximately 0.45 ug total RNA together with a constant-region primer. Sequencing libraries for TCR beta derived from three nested multiplex PCR rounds that used slightly modified ARM-PCR. TRBV1-TRBV30 forward primers paired with a C-beta reverse primer drove the first two PCR rounds, 10 cycles each. TCRdb ran MiXCR on the multiplex PCR reads and lists one entry per CDR3 protein. The table records under 150,000 distinct CDR3 sequences, around two thirds of them present only once. A note on this clonotype: The antigen remains unidentified. Possible read error: a much larger clone is one base away.

The roughly 20-34 mg bulk tissue piece was not sorted before simultaneous RNA and DNA extraction. General study results and limits: Compared with blood, tumor repertoires held significantly more in their top 250 clones.

Between the trimmed V and J ends, which lost 7 bases and 1 base, there was a span of 10 bases. The CDR3 is 12 amino acids. Germline V CDR1 and CDR2: GTSNPN, SVGIG (reference sequence). The J gene is TRBJ1-1, the V gene TRBV30; D gene unclear. The sample taken for sequencing was tumor-adjacent normal liver tissue. This receptor was taken from an older woman with primary liver carcinoma and hepatitis B virus infection. CDR3 loop: CASWRWNTEAFF. The DNA of the CDR3 is TGTGCCTCATGGCGGTGGAACACTGAAGCTTTCTTT.